The rows below give T cell receptor beta chains drawn from one sample of a study of blood T cell repertoires in COVID-19. The repertoire was sequenced with immunoSEQ multiplex PCR; TCRdb's copy has only in-frame clones and lacks some. The data contain around 55,000 clones, more than 70% of them singletons. The sequencing input was peripheral blood. The receptors originated from a man in his 60s with active COVID-19. CDR3s include the opening cysteine and the closing phenylalanine or tryptophan. A D gene is named only where the DNA matches it firmly. Clone size is not always given. Where it is, it says once, few, many or a class for expanded clones.

v_call: TRBV19; d_call: NA; clone_size: NA; cdr3_length: 13; j_call: TRBJ1-2; cdr3_aa: CASSIQGTSGYTF; cdr3_nt: TGTGCCAGTAGTATCCAGGGAACGAGTGGCTACACCTTC
v_call: TRBV5-1; d_call: TRBD2; clone_size: NA; cdr3_length: 17; j_call: TRBJ2-5; cdr3_aa: CASSQGLEPVGQETQYF; cdr3_nt: TGCGCCAGCAGCCAGGGACTAGAGCCCGTCGGTCAAGAGACCCAGTACTTC
v_call: TRBV3-1/TRBV3-2; d_call: NA; clone_size: NA; cdr3_length: 14; j_call: TRBJ1-2; cdr3_aa: CASSQDYSLGGYTF; cdr3_nt: TGTGCCAGCAGCCAAGATTACAGTCTCGGTGGCTACACCTTC
v_call: TRBV21-1; d_call: NA; clone_size: NA; cdr3_length: 13; j_call: TRBJ2-2; cdr3_aa: CATGLAGAGELFF; cdr3_nt: TGTGCCACAGGACTAGCGGGGGCCGGGGAGCTGTTTTTT
v_call: TRBV7-7; d_call: TRBD2; clone_size: NA; cdr3_length: 15; j_call: TRBJ2-1; cdr3_aa: CASSRGTSVYNEQFF; cdr3_nt: TGTGCTAGCAGCCGGGGGACTAGCGTCTACAATGAGCAGTTCTTC
v_call: TRBV27; d_call: TRBD1; clone_size: NA; cdr3_length: 15; j_call: TRBJ2-3; cdr3_aa: CASRDRGGGADTQYF; cdr3_nt: TGTGCCAGCAGGGACAGGGGCGGGGGCGCAGATACGCAGTATTTT
v_call: TRBV9; d_call: TRBD1; clone_size: NA; cdr3_length: 16; j_call: TRBJ2-2; cdr3_aa: CASSSTGTGNTGELFF; cdr3_nt: TGTGCCAGCAGCTCTACCGGGACAGGGAACACCGGGGAGCTGTTTTTT
v_call: TRBV29-1; d_call: NA; clone_size: NA; cdr3_length: 14; j_call: TRBJ1-2; cdr3_aa: CSVEVGRGSYGYTF; cdr3_nt: TGCAGCGTTGAAGTCGGCCGGGGGAGCTATGGCTACACCTTC
v_call: TRBV7-2; d_call: TRBD2; clone_size: NA; cdr3_length: 16; j_call: TRBJ2-2; cdr3_aa: CASSPGVAGTTGELFF; cdr3_nt: TGTGCCAGCAGCCCCGGGGTAGCGGGTACGACCGGGGAGCTGTTTTTT
v_call: TRBV18; d_call: TRBD2; clone_size: NA; cdr3_length: 17; j_call: TRBJ2-7; cdr3_aa: CASSPGFSGNLIYEQYF; cdr3_nt: TGTGCCAGCTCACCAGGGTTTAGCGGGAACCTAATTTACGAGCAGTACTTC
v_call: TRBV5-1; d_call: NA; clone_size: NA; cdr3_length: 9; j_call: TRBJ2-7; cdr3_aa: CATPGEQYF; cdr3_nt: TGCGCCACCCCAGGCGAGCAGTACTTC
v_call: TRBV28; d_call: TRBD1; clone_size: NA; cdr3_length: 13; j_call: TRBJ1-1; cdr3_aa: CASSSRGRAEAFF; cdr3_nt: TGTGCCAGCAGTTCCAGGGGGCGGGCTGAAGCTTTCTTT
v_call: TRBV3-1/TRBV3-2; d_call: TRBD2; clone_size: NA; cdr3_length: 20; j_call: TRBJ2-3; cdr3_aa: CASSQDLPASGRLRTDTQYF; cdr3_nt: TGTGCCAGCAGCCAAGATTTGCCGGCTAGCGGGAGACTTCGTACAGATACGCAGTATTTT
v_call: TRBV4-1; d_call: NA; clone_size: NA; cdr3_length: 16; j_call: TRBJ1-1; cdr3_aa: CASSQGLARGSTEAFF; cdr3_nt: TGCGCCAGCAGCCAAGGGCTAGCCAGGGGTAGCACTGAAGCTTTCTTT
v_call: TRBV5-6; d_call: NA; clone_size: NA; cdr3_length: 17; j_call: TRBJ2-1; cdr3_aa: CASSRLLGSSSYNEQFF; cdr3_nt: TGTGCCAGCAGCCGGCTTTTGGGCTCGAGCTCCTACAATGAGCAGTTCTTC
v_call: TRBV7-8; d_call: TRBD2; clone_size: NA; cdr3_length: 17; j_call: TRBJ2-5; cdr3_aa: CASSFLRLAGDQETQYF; cdr3_nt: TGTGCCAGCAGCTTCCTAAGACTAGCGGGAGATCAAGAGACCCAGTACTTC
v_call: TRBV7-9; d_call: NA; clone_size: few; cdr3_length: 15; j_call: TRBJ1-5; cdr3_aa: CASSLASGFEQPQHF; cdr3_nt: TGTGCCAGCAGCTTAGCGTCAGGGTTCGAGCAACCCCAGCATTTT
v_call: TRBV14; d_call: TRBD2; clone_size: NA; cdr3_length: 15; j_call: TRBJ2-2; cdr3_aa: CASSSSGRYTGELFF; cdr3_nt: TGTGCCAGCAGTTCTAGCGGGAGGTACACCGGGGAGCTGTTTTTT
v_call: TRBV27; d_call: NA; clone_size: NA; cdr3_length: 15; j_call: TRBJ2-3; cdr3_aa: CASSSRVLRVDTQYF; cdr3_nt: TGTGCCAGCAGTTCCCGGGTTCTGCGGGTAGATACGCAGTATTTT
v_call: TRBV19; d_call: NA; clone_size: NA; cdr3_length: 12; j_call: TRBJ1-4; cdr3_aa: CASSPQARRLFF; cdr3_nt: TGTGCCAGTAGTCCTCAGGCCAGGAGGCTGTTTTTT
v_call: TRBV14; d_call: TRBD2; clone_size: NA; cdr3_length: 15; j_call: TRBJ2-7; cdr3_aa: CASSRTSGRGSEQYF; cdr3_nt: TGTGCCAGCAGTCGGACTAGCGGGCGAGGTAGCGAGCAGTACTTC
v_call: TRBV5-1; d_call: TRBD1; clone_size: NA; cdr3_length: 15; j_call: TRBJ1-2; cdr3_aa: CASRDGTGGNYGYTF; cdr3_nt: TGCGCCAGCAGAGATGGGACAGGGGGCAACTATGGCTACACCTTC
v_call: TRBV19; d_call: NA; clone_size: NA; cdr3_length: 12; j_call: TRBJ1-1; cdr3_aa: CASSTGSTEAFF; cdr3_nt: TGTGCCAGTAGTACCGGGAGTACAGAAGCTTTCTTT
v_call: TRBV15; d_call: NA; clone_size: NA; cdr3_length: 15; j_call: TRBJ2-5; cdr3_aa: CATSRRRDFGETQYF; cdr3_nt: TGTGCCACCAGCAGGAGACGGGACTTTGGGGAGACCCAGTACTTC
v_call: TRBV29-1; d_call: TRBD1; clone_size: once; cdr3_length: 16; j_call: TRBJ2-1; cdr3_aa: CSMLPPGQSSYNEQFF; cdr3_nt: TGCAGCATGTTACCTCCGGGACAGAGCTCCTACAATGAGCAGTTCTTC
v_call: TRBV9; d_call: TRBD2; clone_size: NA; cdr3_length: 20; j_call: TRBJ2-5; cdr3_aa: CASSVAPLGGSLSSQETQYF; cdr3_nt: TGTGCCAGCAGCGTAGCACCCCTGGGCGGGAGCTTGTCCTCTCAAGAGACCCAGTACTTC
v_call: TRBV2; d_call: NA; clone_size: NA; cdr3_length: 14; j_call: TRBJ1-2; cdr3_aa: CASTITGSGYGYTF; cdr3_nt: TGTGCCAGCACCATCACAGGGTCCGGCTATGGCTACACCTTC
v_call: TRBV6-1; d_call: NA; clone_size: NA; cdr3_length: 14; j_call: TRBJ1-2; cdr3_aa: CASSDPSGVRGYTF; cdr3_nt: TGTGCCAGCAGTGATCCCAGCGGGGTACGCGGCTACACCTTC
v_call: TRBV27; d_call: TRBD1; clone_size: NA; cdr3_length: 15; j_call: TRBJ2-7; cdr3_aa: CASSLRQGGSYEQYF; cdr3_nt: TGTGCCAGCAGTTTAAGACAGGGGGGCTCCTACGAGCAGTACTTC
v_call: TRBV13; d_call: TRBD2; clone_size: NA; cdr3_length: 13; j_call: TRBJ2-1; cdr3_aa: CASSPSGRAVRFF; cdr3_nt: TGTGCCAGCAGCCCCAGCGGGAGGGCCGTTCGGTTCTTC
v_call: TRBV19; d_call: TRBD1; clone_size: NA; cdr3_length: 16; j_call: TRBJ1-2; cdr3_aa: CASSIWGQGYNYGYTF; cdr3_nt: TGTGCCAGTAGTATATGGGGACAGGGATATAACTATGGCTACACCTTC
v_call: TRBV20-1; d_call: TRBD1; clone_size: NA; cdr3_length: 14; j_call: TRBJ1-6; cdr3_aa: CSATDRGYNSPLHF; cdr3_nt: TGCAGTGCTACTGACAGGGGATATAATTCACCCCTCCACTTT
v_call: TRBV5-1; d_call: NA; clone_size: NA; cdr3_length: 14; j_call: TRBJ1-2; cdr3_aa: CASSLAGLPSGYTF; cdr3_nt: TGCGCCAGCAGCTTGGCGGGACTACCTAGTGGCTACACCTTC
v_call: TRBV27; d_call: NA; clone_size: NA; cdr3_length: 16; j_call: TRBJ2-7; cdr3_aa: CASSSQAVSWSYEQYF; cdr3_nt: TGTGCCAGCAGTTCCCAGGCCGTGTCATGGTCCTACGAGCAGTACTTC
v_call: TRBV10-1; d_call: TRBD1; clone_size: NA; cdr3_length: 14; j_call: TRBJ1-1; cdr3_aa: CASSVGTGGTEAFF; cdr3_nt: TGCGCCAGCAGTGTGGGGACAGGGGGCACTGAAGCTTTCTTT
v_call: TRBV10-3; d_call: TRBD1; clone_size: NA; cdr3_length: 15; j_call: TRBJ2-3; cdr3_aa: CAIRGDSRRTDTQYF; cdr3_nt: TGTGCCATCAGGGGGGACAGTCGACGCACAGATACGCAGTATTTT
v_call: TRBV11-3; d_call: NA; clone_size: NA; cdr3_length: 14; j_call: TRBJ2-1; cdr3_aa: CASSQDRNYNEQFF; cdr3_nt: TGTGCCAGCAGCCAGGACAGAAATTACAATGAGCAGTTCTTC
v_call: TRBV28; d_call: TRBD1; clone_size: NA; cdr3_length: 17; j_call: TRBJ1-3; cdr3_aa: CASSGPRQGNTGNTIYF; cdr3_nt: TGTGCCAGCAGTGGACCCCGACAGGGGAATACTGGAAACACCATATATTTT
v_call: TRBV25-1; d_call: TRBD2; clone_size: NA; cdr3_length: 13; j_call: TRBJ2-7; cdr3_aa: CASSLAGPGKQYF; cdr3_nt: TGTGCCAGCAGTTTAGCGGGCCCCGGAAAGCAGTACTTC
v_call: TRBV29-1; d_call: TRBD1; clone_size: NA; cdr3_length: 13; j_call: TRBJ1-3; cdr3_aa: CSGGQGSGNTIYF; cdr3_nt: TGCAGCGGCGGACAGGGCTCTGGAAACACCATATATTTT